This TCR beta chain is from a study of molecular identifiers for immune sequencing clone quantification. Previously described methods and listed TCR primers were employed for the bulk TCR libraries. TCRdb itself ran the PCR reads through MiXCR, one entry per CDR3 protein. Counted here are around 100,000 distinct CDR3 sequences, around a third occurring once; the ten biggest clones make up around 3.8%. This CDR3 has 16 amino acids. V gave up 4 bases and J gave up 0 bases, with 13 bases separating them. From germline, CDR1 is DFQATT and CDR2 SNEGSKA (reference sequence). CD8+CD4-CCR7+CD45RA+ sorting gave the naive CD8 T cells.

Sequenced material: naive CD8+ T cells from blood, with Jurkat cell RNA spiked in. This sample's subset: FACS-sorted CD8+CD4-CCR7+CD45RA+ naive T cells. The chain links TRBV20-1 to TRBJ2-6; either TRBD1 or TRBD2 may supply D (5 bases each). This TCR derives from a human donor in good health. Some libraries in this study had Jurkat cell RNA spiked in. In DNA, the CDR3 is TGCAGTGCTATCGGGGACGAGGGCTCTGGGGCCAACGTCCTGACTTTC. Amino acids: CSAIGDEGSGANVLTF.